This TCR beta chain was captured in a study of blood T cell repertoires in COVID-19. Study-level information: The analysed material was cDNA or gDNA that came from T cells, B-cell-depleted T cells, or PBMCs.

Per the authors' pipeline: Using reference gene primer amplification, nucleated cell counts were estimated. Some clones are missing from TCRdb's copy, which holds only in-frame ones; the method was immunoSEQ multiplex PCR. That table gives V, J and clone size, and the DNA gave D and trimming. The data contain some 190,000 clones, roughly 80% of them singletons. The germline V and J ends were trimmed by 4 bases and 14 bases, with 9 bases remaining between them. The CDR3 length is 11 residues. Germline CDR1 SGHTA, CDR2 FQGNSA. The sequence came from a woman aged 60-75 years with COVID-19, enrolled during active disease. The rearrangement uses TRBV7-2 and TRBJ1-6; D may be TRBD1 (5 bases). The source material was peripheral blood. CDR3 DNA: TGTGCCAGCAGCTACGGGACTACCCTCCACTTT. It encodes CASSYGTTLHF. Variable domain in full (rest from reference TRBV7-2 and TRBJ1-6): GAGVSQSPSNKVTEKGKDVELRCDPISGHTALYWYRQSLGQGLEFLIYFQGNSAPDKSGLPSDRFSAERTGGSVSTLTIQRTQQEDSAVYLCASSYGTTLHFGNGTRLTVT.